The next 19 T cell receptor beta chains were all read from a single sample in a study of blood T cell repertoires in COVID-19. Sequencing was performed with immunoSEQ multiplex PCR; in TCRdb, only in-frame clones are kept and a portion is missing. Of 150,000 to 200,000 clones detected, roughly 80% appear once; the ten largest clones hold roughly 8.6%. Sequenced material: peripheral blood. All receptors come from a man between 60 and 75 years old with acute or convalescent COVID-19.

This sequence joins TRBV21-1 and TRBJ2-1; the table's D gene call, TRBD2, was not cross checked with the DNA. TRBV21-1 is termed a pseudogene. The CDR3 contains 12 residues. In nucleotides, the CDR3 is TGTGCCAGCTTCTATTACCCCGGGGAGCAGTTCTTC. Its protein product is CASFYYPGEQFF.

The chain employs TRBV7-6 and TRBJ2-6, with 9 bases aligning to TRBD1. The germline V gene encodes CDR1 SGHVS and CDR2 FNYEAQ. The CDR3 runs 18 residues. V shed 4 bases, J shed 0 bases, and the junction held 7 bases outside the gene matches. Here the CDR3 DNA reads TGTGCCAGCAGCTACGGGACAGGGTCCCTCTCTGGGGCCAACGTCCTGACTTTC. This encodes CASSYGTGSLSGANVLTF. Complete variable domain (other parts from reference TRBV7-6 and TRBJ2-6): GAGVSQSPRYKVTKRGQDVALRCDPISGHVSLYWYRQALGQGPEFLTYFNYEAQQDKSGLPNDRFSAERPEGSISTLTIQRTEQRDSAMYRCASSYGTGSLSGANVLTFGAGSRLTVL.

A remark on this clone: At one end the junction does not follow the germline gene, possibly because of a read error. The chain couples TRBV28 to TRBJ2-7, with a possible D match to TRBD1 (6 bases). The CDR3 has 11 amino acids. Germline CDR1 MDHEN, CDR2 SYDVKM. CDR3 in DNA: TGTGCCAGCAGTCCCAACAGGGAGCCGTACTTC. As protein: CASSPNREPYF.

The V and J genes are TRBV19 and TRBJ1-1; TRBD1 aligns across 9 bases. V trimming: 7 bases; J trimming: 8 bases; junction bases outside the gene matches: 8. This CDR3 is 13 amino acids long. CDR1 and CDR2 (germline): LNHDA, SQIVND (reference sequence). The CDR3 bases are TGTGCCAGTATTGGCGGGACAGGGAGAGAAGCTTTCTTT. It codes for CASIGGTGREAFF.

The chain has TRBV6-6 and TRBJ1-2; 11 bases are a match to TRBD1. Germline CDR1 and CDR2: MNHNY and SVGAGI (reference sequence). CDR3 length: 15 residues. Germline trimming cut 8 bases from V and 7 bases from J; bases unmatched to any gene: 12. CDR3: CASSRTGGVTFGYTF. The DNA of the CDR3 is TGTGCCAGCTCACGGACAGGGGGCGTTACGTTTGGCTACACCTTC.

The CDR3 DNA reads TGTGCCAGCATTACAGGGTCAGATACGCAGTATTTT. It translates to CASITGSDTQYF. The chain couples TRBV6-5 to TRBJ2-3; possible D gene TRBD1, 6 bases. The ends were cut back, 7 bases at V and 4 bases at J, with 9 bases in the middle. The CDR3 runs 12 residues. Germline CDR1 MNHEY, CDR2 SVGAGI.

The gene calls are TRBV11-2 and TRBJ1-1; D not resolved. CDR3 length equals 17 residues. Trimming removed 5 bases from V and 10 bases from J, with 29 bases in between. Germline lookup yields CDR1 SGHAT and CDR2 FQNNGV. The CDR3 loop reads CASSLLPGSRISMGAFF. CDR3 sequence (DNA): TGTGCCAGCAGCCTCCTCCCCGGGAGCCGAATCAGTATGGGAGCTTTCTTT.

The chain links TRBV4-1 to TRBJ1-1; 9 bases map to TRBD1. The junction had 11 bases not matched to a gene; V was cut back by 1 base and J by 11 bases. In germline, CDR1 is MGHRA, CDR2 YSYEKL. The length of the CDR3 is 15 residues. The CDR3 reads CASSQVGRQGGRAFF. DNA of the CDR3: TGCGCCAGCAGCCAAGTGGGTAGACAGGGGGGACGTGCTTTCTTT.

The J gene is TRBJ2-3, the V gene TRBV18; 7 nucleotides agree with TRBD2. Germline CDR1 and CDR2: KGHSH and LQKENI. This CDR3 spans 16 amino acids. With V trimmed by 0 bases and J by 3 bases, 6 bases remained unmatched. In nucleotides, the CDR3 is TGTGCCAGCTCACCACCGACGGGACTAAGGACAGATACGCAGTATTTT. Translated, it gives CASSPPTGLRTDTQYF.

The V and J genes are TRBV6-6 and TRBJ1-1; D uncertain. Trimming cost V 10 bases and J 3 bases, with 18 bases left between them. The CDR3 runs to 14 residues. CDR1 is MNHNY, CDR2 SVGAGI, per germline (reference sequence). CDR3 residues: CAIREALVDTEAFF. The CDR3 DNA reads TGTGCCATCCGAGAGGCGTTGGTGGACACTGAAGCTTTCTTT.

This sequence joins TRBV3-1 (or the pseudogene TRBV3-2) and TRBJ1-1; D is undetermined. The CDR3 loop spans 14 amino acids. Germline V gene lookup returns CDR1 LGHDT and CDR2 YNNKEL (reference sequence). Trimming removed 2 bases from V and 1 base from J, with 8 bases in between. The CDR3 bases are TGTGCCAGCAGCCAACAGACTCGGAACACTGAAGCTTTCTTT. Protein: CASSQQTRNTEAFF.

The rearrangement joins TRBV19 to TRBJ1-5; TRBD1 matches at 9 bases. The CDR3 has 14 amino acids. CDR1 and CDR2 (germline): LNHDA, SQIVND (reference sequence). Trimming took 5 bases from V and 14 from J; bases not matched to a gene: 13. CDR3 amino acids: CASSEQGALGGEHF. In nucleotides, the CDR3 is TGTGCCAGTAGTGAACAGGGGGCGCTTGGTGGGGAGCATTTT.

This clone was picked up one time. The chain is built from TRBV10-1 and TRBJ2-5; 8 bases line up with TRBD1. Germline V gene lookup returns CDR1 WNHNN and CDR2 SYGVQD (reference sequence). The CDR3 covers 15 residues. J lost 4 bases, V lost 4 bases, and 8 bases had no gene match. CDR3 sequence (DNA): TGCGCCAGCAGTGCAGGGGGCGCGGGTGGAGAGACCCAGTACTTC. Residues: CASSAGGAGGETQYF.

There are a few counts of this clone. The V call is TRBV29-1, the J call TRBJ1-1, with a tentative D call TRBD1 (5 bases). The CDR3 has 13 amino acids. The germline CDR1 and CDR2 sequences are SQVTM and ANQGSEA. V lost 5 bases and J 5 bases, leaving 15 bases between the germline ends. As DNA, the CDR3 is TGCAGCGTTACAGGACTGGCGGGGACTGAAGCTTTCTTT. Translation gives CSVTGLAGTEAFF.

A note on this clone: Distinct nucleotide sequences in the sample also encode this CDR3. CDR3 amino acids: CASSPRTRNTEAFF. The CDR3 DNA reads TGTGCCAGCAGTCCACGGACAAGGAACACTGAAGCTTTCTTT. This chain uses TRBV11-2 with TRBJ1-1, with a weak D call TRBD1 (5 bases). Germline loops: CDR1 SGHAT, CDR2 FQNNGV. Between the trimmed V and J ends, which lost 6 bases and 1 base, there was a span of 12 bases. This CDR3 contains 14 residues.

Turning to this clone: Distinct nucleotide sequences in the sample also encode this CDR3. The V gene is TRBV9, the J gene TRBJ2-5; 8 positions agree with TRBD2. With V trimmed by 0 bases and J by 5 bases, 6 bases remained unmatched. This CDR3 has 15 amino acids. The germline V gene has CDR1 SGDLS and CDR2 YYNGEE. The CDR3 spells CASSVAGGRGETQYF. DNA of the CDR3: TGTGCCAGCAGCGTAGCGGGAGGGAGGGGGGAGACCCAGTACTTC.

There are a few counts of this clone. The rearrangement uses TRBV12-3 or TRBV12-4 and TRBJ2-7; D is unclear. V was trimmed by 3 bases and J by 6 bases, leaving 6 bases between them. The CDR3 runs to 11 residues. The CDR3 coding sequence is TGTGCCAGCAGTTTTTCAGGCGAGCAGTACTTC. It encodes CASSFSGEQYF.

The rearrangement links TRBV7-9 to TRBJ2-3; D gene uncertain. V was clipped by 1 base and J by 0 bases, with 5 bases between them. CDR3 size: 14 residues. The germline gives CDR1 SEHNR, CDR2 FQNEAQ (reference sequence). The CDR3 loop is CASSLGQSTDTQYF. The CDR3 nucleotides are TGTGCCAGCAGCTTAGGGCAGAGCACAGATACGCAGTATTTT.

Only one count was recorded for this clone. The rearrangement links TRBV6-5 to TRBJ1-5, with D hard to call. V dropped 4 bases and J dropped 2 bases, with 15 bases sitting between them. The CDR3 spans 16 residues. CDR1 and CDR2 (germline): MNHEY, SVGAGI. The CDR3 bases are TGTGCCAGCAGTTTTTTCCTCTCCGGGGGCAATCAGCCCCAGCATTTT. Translation gives CASSFFLSGGNQPQHF.